This TCR beta chain was captured in a study of cytotoxic CD8 clonotypes in ibrutinib-treated CLL. Study-level findings and limits: Baseline values of clonality outstripped age-matched healthy donors and followed circulating CD8+ T-cell counts. With treatment, public clonotypes, which were uncommon, either contracted or remained stable. Clonality grew at ibrutinib response; at progression, it decreased back toward baseline.

Sequencing was designed to attain a depth spanning 1 in 200,000 to 1 in 1 million T cells. This table comes from immunoSEQ multiplex PCR, and its TCRdb copy is limited to in-frame clones, with some not included. The sample shows 110,000 to 150,000 clones, 75% to 80% of them seen only once. The germline V gene has CDR1 SGHRS and CDR2 YFSETQ. The CDR3 covers 13 residues. Trimming stripped 0 bases from V and 6 bases from J, with 6 bases between. As concerns this clone: Its antigen is not identified.

The sequencing used PBMCs, collected after 24 months of ibrutinib treatment. This chain uses TRBV5-1 with TRBJ1-4; no clear D. This receptor was identified in a human donor with chronic lymphocytic leukemia. CDR3 DNA: TGCGCCAGCAGCTTGGTTCCAGATGAAAAACTGTTTTTT. This codes for CASSLVPDEKLFF.